The 2 T cell receptor beta chains below come from one sample, sequenced in a study of blood T cell repertoires in COVID-19. Repertoires were generated with immunoSEQ multiplex PCR, while TCRdb's copy carries only in-frame clones and drops some. This sample has 90,000 or so clones; 87% occur once, and the top ten carry 0.85% to 1.3%. The material sequenced was peripheral blood. The receptors stem from a human donor in a cohort sampled during active COVID-19.

This sequence joins TRBV11-2 and TRBJ2-1; 12 nucleotides agree with TRBD2. The germline V gene encodes CDR1 SGHAT and CDR2 FQNNGV. The CDR3 extends over 18 amino acids. V lost 0 bases, J lost 4 bases, and 7 bases stayed unmatched. The CDR3 is CASSLDGRTSGDYNEQFF. CDR3 DNA: TGTGCCAGCAGCTTAGATGGGAGGACTAGCGGGGATTACAATGAGCAGTTCTTC.

The chain employs TRBV10-3 and TRBJ2-5, with 12 bases that match TRBD1. In germline, CDR1 is ENHRY, CDR2 SYGVKD. V was clipped by 0 bases and J by 2 bases; unmatched bases: 4. CDR3 length: 17 amino acids. CDR3: CAISESRDRGLQETQYF. The CDR3 DNA reads TGTGCCATCAGTGAGTCCCGGGACAGGGGGCTTCAAGAGACCCAGTACTTC.